This T cell receptor (beta chain) was captured by sequencing in a study of T cells in Graves' hyperthyroidism and ophthalmopathy. Study details: Peripheral blood was acquired at first diagnosis, ahead of any therapy whatsoever. Study-wide results and limits: Model-based prediction identified ophthalmopathy a median 6.5 months prior to its onset.

To note about this clonotype: Its antigen is not known.

Patients were excluded for uncontrolled infection, other autoimmune disease, pregnancy or lactation. Cells are PBMCs isolated from 10 ml of fresh blood. Researchers amplified the TCR beta CDR3 regions from RNA transcripts. TCR CDR3 regions were first amplified by RT-PCR with HTBI primers. TCRdb itself ran the multiplex PCR reads through MiXCR, one entry per CDR3 protein. The sample lists 600,000 to 750,000 distinct CDR3 sequences, approximately 15% seen once, with around 15% in the top ten. Trimming cost V 5 bases and J 9 bases, with 11 bases left between them. The CDR3 runs to 12 residues. In germline, CDR1 is MDHEN, CDR2 SYDVKM.

The J gene is TRBJ2-1, the V gene TRBV28; D gene ambiguous. Sample: blood. The origin of this receptor is a man aged 45-65 years with Graves' hyperthyroidism. The CDR3 sequence: CASSLNPSEQFF. CDR3 DNA: TGTGCCAGCAGTCTCAATCCGTCTGAGCAGTTCTTC.